This T cell receptor beta chain was found in a study of blood T cell repertoires in COVID-19. Turning to the study itself: T cells, B-cell-depleted T cells, or PBMCs provided the cDNA or gDNA that served as material.

This CDR3 has 15 residues. The V and J ends lost 9 bases and 2 bases, in that order; junction bases with no gene match: 9. Germline V gene lookup returns CDR1 LNHDA and CDR2 SQIVND (reference sequence). The participants were between about 18 and 95 years old and came from 24 US areas. Membership in each cohort depended on participant-reported clinical history. During the 2 weeks before they entered the study, exposed participants had met someone with a PCR-confirmed or clinician-diagnosed COVID-19 case. Repertoires were generated with immunoSEQ multiplex PCR, while TCRdb's copy carries only in-frame clones and drops some. The table has 270,000 or so clones, 75% to 95% seen once.

This TCR derives from a man aged 40-49 years who had been exposed to COVID-19. The chain combines TRBV19 with TRBJ2-7; TRBD1 aligns across 11 bases. Sequences were obtained from PBMCs or T cells enriched from blood (not recorded which). The CDR3 DNA reads TGTGCCAGAGGTTACCGGGACAGGGGGACCTACGAGCAGTACTTC. Protein product: CARGYRDRGTYEQYF. Looking up the rest from reference TRBV19 and TRBJ2-7 gives the full variable domain: DGGITQSPKYLFRKEGQNVTLSCEQNLNHDAMYWYRQDPGQGLRLIYYSQIVNDFQKGDIAEGYSVSREKKESFPLTVTSAQKNPTAFYLCARGYRDRGTYEQYFGPGTRLTVT.